This T cell receptor (delta chain) was captured by sequencing in a study of γδ T cells in repeated Plasmodium falciparum infection. The table lists this clone with many counts. Antigen specificity is unknown. Translating this DNA gives a protein that differs at residue 8 from the TCRdb one, which belongs to a much larger clone; a read error is likely, and the protein shown is this translation. Gammadelta T cells were flow-sorted from PBMC into Vgamma9/Vdelta2+ and Vdelta2-negative populations for bulk analysis. TCRdb ran CATT on the multiplex PCR reads. The repertoire holds about 50,000 delta-chain clones, about 2% seen once, with approximately 25% in the top ten. The length of the CDR3 is 19 residues. Germline V gene data show CDR1 as TSWWSYY and CDR2 as QGS. The V end was cut by 5 bases, the J end by 6 bases, with 31 bases between. Study-level findings and limits: Many TCRgamma sequences overlapped between individuals in stable Vgamma9/Vdelta2+ repertoires. The Malian cohort came from a small rural village of predominantly one ethnic group.

The sequenced material came from gamma-delta T cells from blood. The chain carries TRDV1 and TRDJ1; D perhaps matches TRDD3 (6 bases). This sequence originates from a pool of human donors (malaria-infected and uninfected, not separated). DNA for the CDR3: TGTGCTCTTGGGAAGGCCATATCCCTACTCGGCTGGGGATGGAATAAACTCATCTTT. This gives the protein CALGKAISLLGWGWNKLIF.